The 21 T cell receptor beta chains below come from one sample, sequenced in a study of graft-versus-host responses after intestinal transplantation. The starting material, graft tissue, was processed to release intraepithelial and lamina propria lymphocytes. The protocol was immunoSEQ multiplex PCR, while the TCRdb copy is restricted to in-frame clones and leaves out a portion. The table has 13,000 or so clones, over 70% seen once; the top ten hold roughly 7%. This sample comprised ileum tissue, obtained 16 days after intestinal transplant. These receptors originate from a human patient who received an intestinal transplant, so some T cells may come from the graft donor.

CDR3: CASGLTHQQGGADYEQYF. Here the CDR3 DNA reads TGTGCTAGTGGTTTGACTCACCAGCAGGGGGGCGCAGACTACGAGCAGTACTTC. The V gene is TRBV12-5, the J gene TRBJ2-7; maybe TRBD1 (7 bases). The V and J ends lost 2 bases and 3 bases respectively, with 23 bases between them. Germline CDR1 LGHNT, CDR2 FRNRAP. This CDR3 has 18 residues.

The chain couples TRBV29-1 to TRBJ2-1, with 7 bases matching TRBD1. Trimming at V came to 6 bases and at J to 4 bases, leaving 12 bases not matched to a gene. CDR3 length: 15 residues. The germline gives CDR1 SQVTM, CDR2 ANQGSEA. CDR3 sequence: CSVTPRDRTYNEQFF. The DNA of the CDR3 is TGCAGCGTCACACCCCGGGACAGAACTTACAATGAGCAGTTCTTC.

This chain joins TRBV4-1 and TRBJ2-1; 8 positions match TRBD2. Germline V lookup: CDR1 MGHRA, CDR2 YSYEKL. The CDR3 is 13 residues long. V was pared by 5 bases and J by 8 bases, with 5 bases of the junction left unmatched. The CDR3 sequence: CASSAGGGYEQFF. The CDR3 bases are TGCGCCAGCAGCGCGGGGGGCGGATATGAGCAGTTCTTC.

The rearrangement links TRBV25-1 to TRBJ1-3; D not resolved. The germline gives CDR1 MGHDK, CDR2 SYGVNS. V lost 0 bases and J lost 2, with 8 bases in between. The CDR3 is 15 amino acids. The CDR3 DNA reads TGTGCCAGCAGTGAATATCCAGGTACTGGAAACACCATATATTTT. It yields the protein CASSEYPGTGNTIYF.

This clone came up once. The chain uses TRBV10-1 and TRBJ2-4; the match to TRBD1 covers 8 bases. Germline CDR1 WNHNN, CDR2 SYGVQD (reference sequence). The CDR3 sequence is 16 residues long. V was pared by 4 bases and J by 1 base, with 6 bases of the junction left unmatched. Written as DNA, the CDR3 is TGCGCCAGCAGTGGGGAGGACAGGGTGGCCAAAAACATTCAGTACTTC. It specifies CASSGEDRVAKNIQYF.

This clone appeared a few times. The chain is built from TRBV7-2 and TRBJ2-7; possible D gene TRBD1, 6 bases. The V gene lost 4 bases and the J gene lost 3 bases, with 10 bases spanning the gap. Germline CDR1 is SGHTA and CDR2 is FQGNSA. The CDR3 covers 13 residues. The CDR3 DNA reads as TGTGCCAGCAGCTCCTTACAGGGCTACGAGCAGTACTTC. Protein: CASSSLQGYEQYF.

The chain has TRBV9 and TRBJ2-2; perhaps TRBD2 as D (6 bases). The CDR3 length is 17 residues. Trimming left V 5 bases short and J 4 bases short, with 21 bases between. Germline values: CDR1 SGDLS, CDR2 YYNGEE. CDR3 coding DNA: TGTGCCAGCAGTGGAGGGGAGGTCAGTTATTCCACCGGGGAGCTGTTTTTT. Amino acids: CASSGGEVSYSTGELFF. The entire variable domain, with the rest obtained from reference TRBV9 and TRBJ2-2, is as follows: DSGVTQTPKHLITATGQRVTLRCSPRSGDLSVYWYQQSLDQGLQFLIQYYNGEERAKGNILERFSAQQFPDLHSELNLSSLELGDSALYFCASSGGEVSYSTGELFFGEGSRLTVL.

The CDR3 region is CASSPRASGYEQYF. The CDR3 DNA follows: TGTGCCAGTAGTCCCCGGGCTAGCGGTTACGAGCAGTACTTC. The rearrangement uses TRBV19 and TRBJ2-7; 7 nucleotides match TRBD2. With V trimmed by 5 bases and J by 4 bases, 8 bases remained unmatched. The CDR3 totals 14 residues. The V gene's germline CDR1 is LNHDA and CDR2 SQIVND (reference sequence).

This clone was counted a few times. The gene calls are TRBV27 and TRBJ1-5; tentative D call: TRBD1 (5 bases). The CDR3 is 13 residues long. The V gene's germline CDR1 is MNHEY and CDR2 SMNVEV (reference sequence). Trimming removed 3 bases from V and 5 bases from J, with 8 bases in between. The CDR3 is CASSLIGDQPQHF. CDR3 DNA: TGTGCCAGCAGTTTGATAGGGGATCAGCCCCAGCATTTT.

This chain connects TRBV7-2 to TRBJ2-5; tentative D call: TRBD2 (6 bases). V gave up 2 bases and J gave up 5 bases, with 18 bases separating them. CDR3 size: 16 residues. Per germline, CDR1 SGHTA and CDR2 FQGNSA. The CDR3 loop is CASSLPAYGGMETQYF. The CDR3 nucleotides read TGTGCCAGCAGCTTACCCGCCTACGGGGGTATGGAGACCCAGTACTTC. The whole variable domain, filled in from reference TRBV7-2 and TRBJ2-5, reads GAGVSQSPSNKVTEKGKDVELRCDPISGHTALYWYRQSLGQGLEFLIYFQGNSAPDKSGLPSDRFSAERTGGSVSTLTIQRTQQEDSAVYLCASSLPAYGGMETQYFGPGTRLLVL.

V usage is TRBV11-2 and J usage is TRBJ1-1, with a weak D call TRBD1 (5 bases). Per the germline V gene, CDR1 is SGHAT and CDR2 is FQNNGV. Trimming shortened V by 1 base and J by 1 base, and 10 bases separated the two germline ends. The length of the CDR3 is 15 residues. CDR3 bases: TGTGCCAGCAGCTTAGTGGAGGGGTGGAACACTGAAGCTTTCTTT. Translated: CASSLVEGWNTEAFF.

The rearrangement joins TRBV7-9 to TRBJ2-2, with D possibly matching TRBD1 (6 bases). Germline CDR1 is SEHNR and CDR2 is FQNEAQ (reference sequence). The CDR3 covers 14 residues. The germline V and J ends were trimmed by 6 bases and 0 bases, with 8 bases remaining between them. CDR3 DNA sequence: TGTGCCAGCAGGTGGACAGCGAACACCGGGGAGCTGTTTTTT. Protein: CASRWTANTGELFF.

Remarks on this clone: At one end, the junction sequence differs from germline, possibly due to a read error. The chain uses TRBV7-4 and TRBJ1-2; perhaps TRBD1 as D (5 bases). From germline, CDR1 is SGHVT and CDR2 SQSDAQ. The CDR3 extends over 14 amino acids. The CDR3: CASSRSGGASPPVF. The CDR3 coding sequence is TGTGCCAGCAGCCGTTCTGGAGGGGCCTCCCCTCCTGTCTTC.

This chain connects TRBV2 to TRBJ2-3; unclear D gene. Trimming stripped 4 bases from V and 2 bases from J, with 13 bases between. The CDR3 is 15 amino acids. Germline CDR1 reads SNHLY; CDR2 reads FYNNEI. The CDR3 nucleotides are TGTGCCAGCAGTGTTTATGCTAGGTCCACAGATACGCAGTATTTT. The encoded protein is CASSVYARSTDTQYF.

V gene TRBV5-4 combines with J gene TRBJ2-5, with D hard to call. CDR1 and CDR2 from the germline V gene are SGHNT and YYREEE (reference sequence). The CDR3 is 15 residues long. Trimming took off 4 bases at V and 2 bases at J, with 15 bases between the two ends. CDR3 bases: TGTGCCAGCAGCCCTTTAAGAGGTGAACAAGAGACCCAGTACTTC. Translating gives CASSPLRGEQETQYF.

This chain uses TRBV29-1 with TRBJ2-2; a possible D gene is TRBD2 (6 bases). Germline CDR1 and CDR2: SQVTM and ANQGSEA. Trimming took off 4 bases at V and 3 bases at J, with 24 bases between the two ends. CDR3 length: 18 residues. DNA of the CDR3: TGCAGCGTTGCATATGGGGAATTTGGCGGGACGTACACCGGGGAGCTGTTTTTT. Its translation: CSVAYGEFGGTYTGELFF.

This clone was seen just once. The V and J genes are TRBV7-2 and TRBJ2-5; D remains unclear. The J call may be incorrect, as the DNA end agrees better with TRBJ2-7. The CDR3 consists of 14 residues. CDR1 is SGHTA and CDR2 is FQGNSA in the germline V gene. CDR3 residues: CASSPGASFYEQYF. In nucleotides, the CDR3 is TGTGCCAGCAGCCCCGGTGCGAGTTTCTACGAGCAGTACTTC.

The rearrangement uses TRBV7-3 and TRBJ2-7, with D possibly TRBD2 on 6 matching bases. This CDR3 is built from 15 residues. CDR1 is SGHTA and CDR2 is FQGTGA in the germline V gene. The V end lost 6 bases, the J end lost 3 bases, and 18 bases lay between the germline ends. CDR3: CASSPGPGVFYEQYF. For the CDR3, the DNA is TGTGCCAGCAGTCCGGGACCGGGGGTGTTCTACGAGCAGTACTTC. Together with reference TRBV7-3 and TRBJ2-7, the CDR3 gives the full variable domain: GAGVSQTPSNKVTEKGKYVELRCDPISGHTALYWYRQSLGQGPEFLIYFQGTGAADDSGLPNDRFFAVRPEGSVSTLKIQRTERGDSAVYLCASSPGPGVFYEQYFGPGTRLTVT.

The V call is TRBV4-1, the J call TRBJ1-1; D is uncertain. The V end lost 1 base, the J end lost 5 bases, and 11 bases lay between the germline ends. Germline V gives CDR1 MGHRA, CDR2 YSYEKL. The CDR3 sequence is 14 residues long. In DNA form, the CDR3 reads TGCGCCAGCAGCCAAGTGGGCTATGGGACTGAAGCTTTCTTT. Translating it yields CASSQVGYGTEAFF.

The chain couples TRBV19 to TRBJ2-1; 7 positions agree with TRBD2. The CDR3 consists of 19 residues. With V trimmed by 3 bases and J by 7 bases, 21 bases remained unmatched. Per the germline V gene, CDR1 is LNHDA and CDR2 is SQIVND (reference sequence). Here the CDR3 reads CASSIRLASRYSGGNEQFF. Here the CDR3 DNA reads TGTGCCAGTAGTATTAGACTAGCTTCAAGGTACTCTGGAGGGAATGAGCAGTTCTTC.

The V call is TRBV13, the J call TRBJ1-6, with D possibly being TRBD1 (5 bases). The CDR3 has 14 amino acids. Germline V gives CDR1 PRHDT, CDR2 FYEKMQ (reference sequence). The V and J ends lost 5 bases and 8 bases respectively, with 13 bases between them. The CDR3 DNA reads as TGTGCCAGCAGCGCTAGGGGCTTGTATTCACCCCTCCACTTT. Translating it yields CASSARGLYSPLHF.